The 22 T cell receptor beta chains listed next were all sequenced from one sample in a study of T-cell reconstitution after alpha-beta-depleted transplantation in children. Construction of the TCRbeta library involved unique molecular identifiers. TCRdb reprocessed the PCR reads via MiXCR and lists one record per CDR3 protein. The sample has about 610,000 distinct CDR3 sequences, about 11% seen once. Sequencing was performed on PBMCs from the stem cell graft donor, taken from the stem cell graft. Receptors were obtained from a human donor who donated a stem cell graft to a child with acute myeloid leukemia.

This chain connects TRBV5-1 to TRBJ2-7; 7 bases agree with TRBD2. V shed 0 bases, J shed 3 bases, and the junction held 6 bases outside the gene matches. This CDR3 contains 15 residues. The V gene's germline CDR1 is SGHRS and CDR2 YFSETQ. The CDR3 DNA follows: TGCGCCAGCAGCTTGGCCGCGGGAGAGCTCTACGAGCAGTACTTC. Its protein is CASSLAAGELYEQYF.

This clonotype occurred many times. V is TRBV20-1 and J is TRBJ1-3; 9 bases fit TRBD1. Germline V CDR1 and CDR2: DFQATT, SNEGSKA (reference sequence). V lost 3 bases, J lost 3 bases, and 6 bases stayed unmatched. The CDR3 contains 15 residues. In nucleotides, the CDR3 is TGCAGTGCTAGCCGGGACAGGGTTGTTGGAAACACCATATATTTT. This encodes CSASRDRVVGNTIYF.

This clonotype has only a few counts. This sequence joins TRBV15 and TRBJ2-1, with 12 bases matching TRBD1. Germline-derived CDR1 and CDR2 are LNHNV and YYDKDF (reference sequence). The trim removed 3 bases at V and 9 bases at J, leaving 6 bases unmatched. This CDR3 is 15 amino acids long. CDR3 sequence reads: CATSSHRDRGLEQFF. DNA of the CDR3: TGTGCCACCAGCAGTCACCGGGACAGGGGGCTTGAGCAGTTCTTC.

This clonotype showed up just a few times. The CDR3 DNA reads as TGCAGCGTTGAAGTCCGGGACAGGTCCAATCAGCCCCAGCATTTT. It specifies CSVEVRDRSNQPQHF. The chain carries TRBV29-1 and TRBJ1-5; 8 bases agree with TRBD1. V shed 1 base, J shed 3 bases, and the junction held 5 bases outside the gene matches. Looked up from germline, CDR1 is SQVTM and CDR2 is ANQGSEA. The CDR3 totals 15 residues.

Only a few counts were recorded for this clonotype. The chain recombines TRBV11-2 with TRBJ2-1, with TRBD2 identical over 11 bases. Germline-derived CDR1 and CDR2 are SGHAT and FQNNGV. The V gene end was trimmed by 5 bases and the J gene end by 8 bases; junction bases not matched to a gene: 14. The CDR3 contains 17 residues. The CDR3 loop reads CASSPGGGSGRAYEQFF. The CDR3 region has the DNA TGTGCCAGCAGCCCAGGAGGAGGTAGCGGGAGGGCGTATGAGCAGTTCTTC.

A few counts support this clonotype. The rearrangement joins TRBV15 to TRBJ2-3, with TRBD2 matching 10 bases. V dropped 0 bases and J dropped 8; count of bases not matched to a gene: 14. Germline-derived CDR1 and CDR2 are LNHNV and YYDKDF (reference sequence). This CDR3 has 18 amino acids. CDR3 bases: TGTGCCACCAGCAGAGATCCCAGCGGGAGGGCTTCTATTGGTACGCAGTATTTT. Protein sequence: CATSRDPSGRASIGTQYF.

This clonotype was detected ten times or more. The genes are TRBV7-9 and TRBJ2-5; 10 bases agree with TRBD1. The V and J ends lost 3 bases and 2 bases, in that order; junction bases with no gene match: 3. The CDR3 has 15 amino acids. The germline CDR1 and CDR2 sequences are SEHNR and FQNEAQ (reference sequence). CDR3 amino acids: CASSLTGGKQETQYF. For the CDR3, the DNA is TGTGCCAGCAGCTTGACAGGGGGCAAACAAGAGACCCAGTACTTC.

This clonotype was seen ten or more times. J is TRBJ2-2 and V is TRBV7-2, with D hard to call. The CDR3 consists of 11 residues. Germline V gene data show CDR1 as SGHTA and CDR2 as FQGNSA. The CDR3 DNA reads TGTGCGGGCGGGAACACCGGGGAGCTGTTTTTT. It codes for CAGGNTGELFF. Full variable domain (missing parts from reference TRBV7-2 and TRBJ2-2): GAGVSQSPSNKVTEKGKDVELRCDPISGHTALYWYRQSLGQGLEFLIYFQGNSAPDKSGLPSDRFSAERTGGSVSTLTIQRTQQEDSAVYLCAGGNTGELFFGEGSRLTVL.

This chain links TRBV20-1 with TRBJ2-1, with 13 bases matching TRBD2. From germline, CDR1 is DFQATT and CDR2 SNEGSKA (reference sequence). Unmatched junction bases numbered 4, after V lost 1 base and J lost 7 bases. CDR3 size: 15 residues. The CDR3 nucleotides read TGCAGTGCTAGAGCGACTAGCGGGAGGTTGAATGAGCAGTTCTTC. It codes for CSARATSGRLNEQFF.

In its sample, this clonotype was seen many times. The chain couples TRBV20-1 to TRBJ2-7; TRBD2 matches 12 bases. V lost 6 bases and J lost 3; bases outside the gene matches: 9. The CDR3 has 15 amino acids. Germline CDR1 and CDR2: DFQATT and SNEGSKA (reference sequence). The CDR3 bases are TGCAGTGCAGACCCCGGGACTAGCGGGTTCTACGAGCAGTACTTC. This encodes CSADPGTSGFYEQYF.

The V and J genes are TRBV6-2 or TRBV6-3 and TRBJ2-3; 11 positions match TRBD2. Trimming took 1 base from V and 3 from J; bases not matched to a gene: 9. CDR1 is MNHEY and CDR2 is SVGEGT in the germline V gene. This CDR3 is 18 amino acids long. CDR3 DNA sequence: TGTGCCAGCAGTTACTTAGCGGGAGGGCCGATTGCGACAGATACGCAGTATTTT. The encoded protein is CASSYLAGGPIATDTQYF.

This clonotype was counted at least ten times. CDR3 sequence reads: CASSSPGGRAYNEQFF. For the CDR3, the DNA is TGTGCCAGCAGTTCCCCGGGGGGGAGGGCCTACAATGAGCAGTTCTTC. The chain links TRBV7-2 to TRBJ2-1; TRBD2 matches 8 bases. V dropped 6 bases and J dropped 2; count of bases not matched to a gene: 9. From germline, CDR1 is SGHTA and CDR2 FQGNSA. The CDR3 spans 16 residues.

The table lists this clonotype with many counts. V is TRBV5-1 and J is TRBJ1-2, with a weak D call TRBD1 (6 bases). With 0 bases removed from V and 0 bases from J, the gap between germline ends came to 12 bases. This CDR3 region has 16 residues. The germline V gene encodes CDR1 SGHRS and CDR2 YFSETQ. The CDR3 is CASSLEGQKSNYGYTF. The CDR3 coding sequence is TGCGCCAGCAGCTTGGAAGGACAGAAATCTAACTATGGCTACACCTTC. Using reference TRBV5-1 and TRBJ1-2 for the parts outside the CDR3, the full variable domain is KAGVTQTPRYLIKTRGQQVTLSCSPISGHRSVSWYQQTPGQGLQFLFEYFSETQRNKGNFPGRFSGRQFSNSRSEMNVSTLELGDSALYLCASSLEGQKSNYGYTFGSGTRLTVV.

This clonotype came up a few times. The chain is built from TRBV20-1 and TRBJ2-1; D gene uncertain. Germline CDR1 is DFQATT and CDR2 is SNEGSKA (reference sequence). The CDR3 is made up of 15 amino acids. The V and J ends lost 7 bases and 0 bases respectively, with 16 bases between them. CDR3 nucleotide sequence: TGCAGTGTTTTCGACCAAGAGAGCTCCTACAATGAGCAGTTCTTC. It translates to CSVFDQESSYNEQFF.

The CDR3: CASSPHQYAGELFF. The CDR3 DNA reads as TGTGCCAGCTCACCGCATCAATACGCCGGGGAGCTGTTTTTT. The rearrangement joins TRBV18 to TRBJ2-2; D not certain. The germline V and J ends were trimmed by 3 bases and 6 bases, with 11 bases remaining between them. This CDR3 has 14 amino acids. Germline V lookup: CDR1 KGHSH, CDR2 LQKENI.

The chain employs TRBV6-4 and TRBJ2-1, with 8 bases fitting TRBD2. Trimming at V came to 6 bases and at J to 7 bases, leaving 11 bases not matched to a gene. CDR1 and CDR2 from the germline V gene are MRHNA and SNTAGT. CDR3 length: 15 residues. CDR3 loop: CASRGDIAGNNEQFF. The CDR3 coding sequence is TGTGCCAGCAGGGGTGATATAGCGGGGAATAATGAGCAGTTCTTC.

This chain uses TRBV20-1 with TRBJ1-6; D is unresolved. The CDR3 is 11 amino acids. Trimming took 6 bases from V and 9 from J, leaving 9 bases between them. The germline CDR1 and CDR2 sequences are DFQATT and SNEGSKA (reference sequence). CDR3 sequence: CSADGISPLHF. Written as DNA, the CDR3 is TGCAGTGCCGACGGGATTTCACCCCTCCACTTT.

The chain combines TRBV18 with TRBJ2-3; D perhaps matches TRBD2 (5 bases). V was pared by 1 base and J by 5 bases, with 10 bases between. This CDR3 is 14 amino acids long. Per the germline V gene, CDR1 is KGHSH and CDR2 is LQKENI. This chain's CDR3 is CASSPLSGEDTQYF. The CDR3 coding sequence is TGTGCCAGCTCACCACTCAGCGGAGAAGATACGCAGTATTTT.

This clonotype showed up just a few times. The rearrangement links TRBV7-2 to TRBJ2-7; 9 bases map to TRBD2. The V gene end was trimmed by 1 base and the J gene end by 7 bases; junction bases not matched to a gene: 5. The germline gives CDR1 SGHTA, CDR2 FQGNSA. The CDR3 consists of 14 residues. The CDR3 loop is CASSLVLAGREQYF. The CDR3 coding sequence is TGTGCCAGCAGCTTAGTGCTAGCGGGACGGGAGCAGTACTTC.

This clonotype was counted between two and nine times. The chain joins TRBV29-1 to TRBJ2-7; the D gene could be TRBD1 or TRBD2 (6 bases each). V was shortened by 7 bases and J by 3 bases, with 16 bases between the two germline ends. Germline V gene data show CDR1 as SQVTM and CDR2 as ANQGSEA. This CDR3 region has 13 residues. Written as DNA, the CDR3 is TGCAGCGCTGGGGGGACAACGGACTACGAGCAGTACTTC. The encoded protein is CSAGGTTDYEQYF.

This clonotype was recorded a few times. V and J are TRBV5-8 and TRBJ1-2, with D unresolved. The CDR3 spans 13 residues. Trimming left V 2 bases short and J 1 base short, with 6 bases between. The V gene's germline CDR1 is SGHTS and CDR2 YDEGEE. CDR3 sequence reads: CASSFQINYGYTF. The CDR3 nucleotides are TGTGCCAGCAGCTTTCAGATTAACTATGGCTACACCTTC. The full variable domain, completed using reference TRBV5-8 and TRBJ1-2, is EAGVTQSPTHLIKTRGQQATLRCSPISGHTSVYWYQQALGLGLQFLLWYDEGEERNRGNFPPRFSGRQFPNYSSELNVNALELEDSALYLCASSFQINYGYTFGSGTRLTVV.

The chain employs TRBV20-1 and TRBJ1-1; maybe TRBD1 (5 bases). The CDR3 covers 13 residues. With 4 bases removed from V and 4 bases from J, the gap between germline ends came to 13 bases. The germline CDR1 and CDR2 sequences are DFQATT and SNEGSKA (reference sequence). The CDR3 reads CSATKRGSTEAFF. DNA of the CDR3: TGCAGTGCTACAAAGAGGGGTAGCACTGAAGCTTTCTTT.